The following is a T cell receptor (beta chain) sequence with its context. The antigen is undetermined. The data derive from a study of vaccination effects on CD4 cells after COVID-19. TCRdb's copy holds only in-frame clones and misses some; the assay was immunoSEQ multiplex PCR. The data contain roughly 75,000 clones, roughly 72% of them seen just once; the ten biggest clones take up under 4.5%. Expansion of antigen-specific CD4+ T cells with viral peptide pools was carried out by the ViraFEST assay before sequencing. Between days 9 and 11 of culture, CD4+ T cells were separated out. Negative nucleocapsid antibody tests before and after vaccination confirmed no previous SARS-CoV-2 infection. Researchers swapped half the medium for IL-2 medium on both days 3 and 7. Whole-study results and caveats: Limitations: small convalescent group and missing early post-infection timepoints. Late post-vaccination samples showed marked contraction of infection- and vaccine-induced clones.

Material: CD4+ T cells from PBMCs cultured with HCoV-OC43 spike peptides, obtained before COVID-19 vaccination. The subset: HCoV-OC43 spike overlapping peptide pool stimulation. This clonotype was obtained from a human donor who received a COVID-19 vaccine.

The CDR3 here is CASSLARIEAFF. In nucleotides, the CDR3 is TGTGCCAGCAGTTTAGCACGGATAGAAGCTTTCTTT. The chain uses TRBV12-3 or TRBV12-4 and TRBJ1-1, with no clear D. Trimming removed 0 bases from V and 8 bases from J, with 7 bases in between. The CDR3 covers 12 residues.